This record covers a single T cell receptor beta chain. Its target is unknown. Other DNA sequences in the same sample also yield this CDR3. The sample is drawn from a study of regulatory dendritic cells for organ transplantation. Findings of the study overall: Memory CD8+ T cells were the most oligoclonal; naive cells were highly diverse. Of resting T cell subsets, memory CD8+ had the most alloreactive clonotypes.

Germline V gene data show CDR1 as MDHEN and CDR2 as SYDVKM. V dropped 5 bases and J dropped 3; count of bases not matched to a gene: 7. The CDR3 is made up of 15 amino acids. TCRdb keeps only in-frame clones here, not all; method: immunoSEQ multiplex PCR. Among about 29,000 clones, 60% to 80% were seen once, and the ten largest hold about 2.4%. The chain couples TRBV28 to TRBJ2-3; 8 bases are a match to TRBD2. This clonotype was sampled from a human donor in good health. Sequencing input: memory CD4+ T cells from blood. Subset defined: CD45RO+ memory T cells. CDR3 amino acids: CASSLPSGLTDTQYF. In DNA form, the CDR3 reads TGTGCCAGCAGTCTACCTAGCGGGTTAACAGATACGCAGTATTTT. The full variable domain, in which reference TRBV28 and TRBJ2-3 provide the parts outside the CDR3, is DVKVTQSSRYLVKRTGEKVFLECVQDMDHENMFWYRQDPGLGLRLIYFSYDVKMKEKGDIPEGYSVSREKKERFSLILESASTNQTSMYLCASSLPSGLTDTQYFGPGTRLTVL.